The 5 T cell receptor beta chains presented below share a single source sample, sequenced in a study of T cells in Graves' hyperthyroidism and ophthalmopathy. Researchers amplified the TCR beta CDR3 regions from RNA transcripts. HTBI primers were the set used in a first-round RT-PCR of the TCR CDR3. TCRdb independently ran MiXCR on the multiplex PCR reads; one entry per CDR3 protein. The sample yields roughly 700,000 distinct CDR3 sequences, 15% to 20% seen once. Sequenced material: blood. All receptors derive from a man aged 50-59 years with Graves' hyperthyroidism.

This clonotype was found many times. This rearrangement joins TRBV7-2 to TRBJ2-7; 8 nucleotides line up with TRBD1. This CDR3 comprises 14 residues. CDR1 and CDR2 from the germline V gene are SGHTA and FQGNSA. The trim removed 5 bases at V and 7 bases at J, leaving 10 bases unmatched. CDR3 DNA: TGTACCAGCAGCCAGGGGGCCTCCATCGGAGAGCAGTACTTC. This encodes CTSSQGASIGEQYF.

This clonotype occurred many times. CDR3 in amino acids: CASSLIPSGKEETQYF. CDR3 DNA sequence: TGTGCCAGCAGTTTAATCCCTAGCGGGAAGGAAGAGACCCAGTACTTC. The rearrangement links TRBV27 to TRBJ2-5; 9 bases line up with TRBD2. With 2 bases clipped from V and 3 bases from J, the junction kept 7 bases outside the gene matches. Germline CDR1 reads MNHEY; CDR2 reads SMNVEV (reference sequence). CDR3 size: 16 residues.

This clonotype turned up a few times. The chain recombines TRBV6-1 with TRBJ2-1; 10 positions agree with TRBD2. J lost 4 bases, V lost 7 bases, and 7 bases had no gene match. The length of the CDR3 is 15 residues. The V gene's germline CDR1 is MNHNS and CDR2 SASEGT. The CDR3, as DNA: TGTGCCAGCAAGGTAGCGGGAGGTGTATACAATGAGCAGTTCTTC. Its protein is CASKVAGGVYNEQFF.

This clonotype was observed many times. The chain couples TRBV12-3 or TRBV12-4 to TRBJ2-7, with TRBD1 matching over 10 bases. With 5 bases clipped from V and 2 bases from J, the junction kept 6 bases outside the gene matches. The CDR3 totals 15 residues. The CDR3 sequence is CASSKGQGLPYEQYF. In nucleotides, the CDR3 is TGTGCCAGCAGTAAGGGACAGGGGCTGCCCTACGAGCAGTACTTC.

This clonotype was counted between two and nine times. The chain is built from TRBV6-4 and TRBJ1-5; D ambiguous. The CDR3 loop spans 18 amino acids. Trimming removed 2 bases from V and 0 bases from J, with 17 bases in between. The germline gives CDR1 MRHNA, CDR2 SNTAGT. In DNA form, the CDR3 reads TGTGCCAGCAGTGACGGGGATAAGGAAGCTTATAGCAATCAGCCCCAGCATTTT. Protein product: CASSDGDKEAYSNQPQHF.